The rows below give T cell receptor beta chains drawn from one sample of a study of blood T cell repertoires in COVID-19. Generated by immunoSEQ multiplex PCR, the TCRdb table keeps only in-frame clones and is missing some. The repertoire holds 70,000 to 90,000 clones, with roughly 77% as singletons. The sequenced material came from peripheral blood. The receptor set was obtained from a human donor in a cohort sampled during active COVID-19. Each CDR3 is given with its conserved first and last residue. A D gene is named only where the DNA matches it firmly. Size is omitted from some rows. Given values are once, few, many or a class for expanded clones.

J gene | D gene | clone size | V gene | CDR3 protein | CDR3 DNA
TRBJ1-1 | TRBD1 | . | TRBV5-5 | CASSRTGTGGAEAFF | TGTGCCAGCAGCAGGACCGGGACAGGGGGTGCTGAAGCTTTCTTT
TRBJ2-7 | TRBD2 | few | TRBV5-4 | CASSLAGPSYEQYF | TGTGCCAGCAGTTTAGCGGGCCCATCCTACGAGCAGTACTTC
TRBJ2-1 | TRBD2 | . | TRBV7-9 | CASSPRRGRLTYNEQFF | TGTGCCAGCAGCCCCCGGCGCGGGAGGCTCACCTACAATGAGCAGTTCTTC
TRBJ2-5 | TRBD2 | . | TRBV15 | CATSPRGGQGEETQYF | TGTGCCACCAGCCCTCGGGGAGGGCAGGGTGAAGAGACCCAGTACTTC
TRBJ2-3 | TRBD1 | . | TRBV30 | CAWGSGTGYTDTQYF | TGTGCCTGGGGTTCCGGGACAGGGTACACAGATACGCAGTATTTT
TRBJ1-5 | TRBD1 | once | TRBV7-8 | CASSRDSGQPQHF | TGTGCCAGCAGCCGGGACAGTGGACAGCCCCAGCATTTT
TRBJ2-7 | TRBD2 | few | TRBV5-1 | CASRFSGSYEQYF | TGCGCCAGCAGATTTAGCGGGAGCTACGAGCAGTACTTC
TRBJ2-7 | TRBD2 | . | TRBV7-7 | CASSLVAGGGYEQYF | TGTGCTAGCAGCTTAGTAGCGGGAGGTGGTTACGAGCAGTACTTC
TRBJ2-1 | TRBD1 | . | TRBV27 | CATSFGAGGYNEQFF | TGTGCCACCTCCTTTGGGGCAGGGGGCTACAATGAGCAGTTCTTC
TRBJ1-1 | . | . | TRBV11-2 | CASSLNRDGTFF | TGTGCCAGCAGCCTAAACAGGGATGGAACTTTCTTT
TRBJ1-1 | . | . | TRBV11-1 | CASSLMVAAPNTEAFF | TGTGCCAGCAGCTTAATGGTCGCGGCGCCGAACACTGAAGCTTTCTTT
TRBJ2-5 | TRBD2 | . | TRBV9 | CASSVGRLAGLETQYF | TGTGCCAGCAGCGTAGGGCGGCTAGCGGGATTAGAGACCCAGTACTTC
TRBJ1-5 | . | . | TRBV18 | CASSRGQQDQPQHF | TGTGCCAGCTCCCGCGGACAGCAAGATCAGCCCCAGCATTTT
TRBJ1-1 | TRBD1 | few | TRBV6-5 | CASRQGTEAFF | TGTGCCAGCAGACAGGGGACTGAAGCTTTCTTT
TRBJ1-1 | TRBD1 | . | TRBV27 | CASSLRGRLKQGGWDEAFF | TGTGCCAGCAGTTTAAGGGGGCGCTTAAAGCAAGGCGGTTGGGACGAAGCTTTCTTT
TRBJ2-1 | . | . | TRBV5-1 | CASSLDPGYNEQFF | TGCGCCAGCAGCTTGGATCCGGGTTACAATGAGCAGTTCTTC
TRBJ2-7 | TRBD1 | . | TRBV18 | CASSTDGTGLYEQYF | TGTGCCAGCTCAACCGACGGGACAGGGCTTTACGAGCAGTACTTC
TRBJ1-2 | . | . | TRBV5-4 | CASSSPGPGGYTF | TGTGCCAGCAGCTCCCCCGGTCCGGGGGGCTACACCTTC
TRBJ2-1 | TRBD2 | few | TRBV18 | CASSPPSGRTYNEQFF | TGTGCCAGCTCACCGCCTAGCGGGAGGACCTACAATGAGCAGTTCTTC
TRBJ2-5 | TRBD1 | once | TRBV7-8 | CASSLRGQEQETQYF | TGTGCCAGCAGCTTAAGGGGACAGGAACAAGAGACCCAGTACTTC
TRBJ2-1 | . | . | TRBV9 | CASQAVSYNEQFF | TGTGCCAGCCAAGCGGTCTCCTACAATGAGCAGTTCTTC
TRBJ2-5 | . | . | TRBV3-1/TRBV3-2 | CASSQYGGERQETQYF | TGTGCCAGCAGCCAATATGGGGGCGAAAGGCAAGAGACCCAGTACTTC
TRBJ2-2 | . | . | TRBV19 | CASSTAGDTGELFF | TGTGCCAGTAGTACCGCAGGGGACACCGGGGAGCTGTTTTTT
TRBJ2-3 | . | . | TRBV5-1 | CASSARQVDTQYF | TGCGCCAGCAGCGCACGACAGGTGGATACGCAGTATTTT
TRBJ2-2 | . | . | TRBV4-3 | CASSPGRGRTGELFF | TGCGCCAGCAGCCCCGGACGGGGGAGGACCGGGGAGCTGTTTTTT
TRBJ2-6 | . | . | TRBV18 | CASSPGGGLNSGANVLTF | TGTGCCAGCTCACCAGGAGGGGGCCTTAACTCTGGGGCCAACGTCCTGACTTTC
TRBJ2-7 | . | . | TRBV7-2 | CASSLGALYEQYF | TGTGCCAGCAGCTTAGGGGCACTTTACGAGCAGTACTTC
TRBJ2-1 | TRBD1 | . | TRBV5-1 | CASSPGQGTYNEQFF | TGCGCCAGCAGCCCGGGACAGGGGACCTACAATGAGCAGTTCTTC
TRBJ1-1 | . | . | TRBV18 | CASSPRGNTKAFF | TGTGCCAGCTCACCAAGGGGAAACACTAAAGCTTTCTTT
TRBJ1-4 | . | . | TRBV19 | CASSIYSPQGGEKLFF | TGTGCCAGTAGTATCTATTCACCCCAGGGTGGTGAAAAACTGTTTTTT
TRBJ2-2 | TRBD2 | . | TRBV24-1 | CATSETSGTNTGELFF | TGTGCCACCAGTGAAACTAGCGGGACGAACACCGGGGAGCTGTTTTTT
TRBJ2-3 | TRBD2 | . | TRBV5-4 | CASSPGLAGGTDTQYF | TGTGCCAGCAGCCCGGGACTAGCGGGAGGCACAGATACGCAGTATTTT
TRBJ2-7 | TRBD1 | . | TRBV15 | CATSARQGSIEQYF | TGTGCCACCAGCGCCCGACAGGGAAGCATCGAGCAGTACTTC
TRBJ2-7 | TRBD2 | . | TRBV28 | CASSLSSGLAGARGTYEQYF | TGTGCCAGCAGTTTATCCTCGGGACTAGCGGGAGCCCGAGGGACCTACGAGCAGTACTTC
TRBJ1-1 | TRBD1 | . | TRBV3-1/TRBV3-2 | CASSPGDSPLPNTEAFF | TGTGCCAGCAGCCCAGGGGACAGTCCATTACCTAACACTGAAGCTTTCTTT
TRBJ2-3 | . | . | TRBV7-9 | CASSLRSGGSTDTQYF | TGTGCCAGCAGCTTACGATCTGGCGGGAGCACAGATACGCAGTATTTT
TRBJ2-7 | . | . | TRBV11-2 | CASSPQGGISYEQYF | TGTGCCAGCAGCCCTCAGGGGGGAATTTCCTACGAGCAGTACTTC
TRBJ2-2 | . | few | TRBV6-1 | CASSEESTGELFF | TGTGCCAGCAGTGAAGAGAGCACCGGGGAGCTGTTTTTT
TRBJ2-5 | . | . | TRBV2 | CASRRDLPLQETQYF | TGTGCCAGCAGGCGGGACCTCCCTCTGCAAGAGACCCAGTACTTC
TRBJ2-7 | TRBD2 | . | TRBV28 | CASSPLGGSSADEQYF | TGTGCCAGCAGCCCCCTTGGCGGGAGTTCGGCGGACGAGCAGTACTTC
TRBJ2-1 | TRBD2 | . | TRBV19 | CASSRTSGGTVNEQFF | TGTGCCAGTAGCCGTACTAGCGGGGGTACGGTAAATGAGCAGTTCTTC
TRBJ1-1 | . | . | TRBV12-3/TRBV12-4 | CASSLWQNTEAFF | TGTGCCAGCAGTTTATGGCAGAACACTGAAGCTTTCTTT
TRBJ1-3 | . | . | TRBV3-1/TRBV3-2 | CASSQGTRSGNTIYF | TGTGCCAGCAGCCAAGGTACTCGATCTGGAAACACCATATATTTT
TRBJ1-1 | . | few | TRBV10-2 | CASSGGGSWTEAFF | TGCGCCAGCAGTGGAGGCGGCTCTTGGACTGAAGCTTTCTTT
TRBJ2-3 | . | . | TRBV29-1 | CSVDRSGSLTDTQYF | TGCAGCGTTGATAGATCCGGGTCGTTGACAGATACGCAGTATTTT
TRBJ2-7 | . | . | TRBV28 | CASSPRQSSYEQYF | TGTGCCAGCAGTCCCAGACAGAGCTCCTACGAGCAGTACTTC
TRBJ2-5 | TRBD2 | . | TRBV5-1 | CASSLAEGGSRQETQYF | TGCGCCAGCAGCTTGGCCGAGGGCGGGAGTAGGCAAGAGACCCAGTACTTC
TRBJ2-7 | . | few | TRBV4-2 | CASSQGAGEQYF | TGTGCCAGCAGCCAAGGGGCGGGGGAGCAGTACTTC
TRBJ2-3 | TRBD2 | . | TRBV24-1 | CATSDSLILAGPTDTQYF | TGTGCCACCAGTGATTCCCTGATCCTAGCGGGACCCACAGATACGCAGTATTTT
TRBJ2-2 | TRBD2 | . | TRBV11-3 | CASKGGDANTGELFF | TGTGCCAGCAAGGGAGGGGACGCGAACACCGGGGAGCTGTTTTTT
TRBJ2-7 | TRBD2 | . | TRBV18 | CASSPASGNYEQYF | TGTGCCAGCTCACCGGCTAGCGGGAACTACGAGCAGTACTTC